Listed below are T cell receptor beta chains from one sample, sequenced in a study of T-cell memory formation after mild COVID-19. TCRdb reprocessed the 5' RACE reads with MiXCR, giving one entry per CDR3 protein. The sample contains about 320,000 distinct CDR3 sequences, 14% of which appear only once. Sequencing input: PBMCs or a T cell subset sorted from them (not recorded which). These receptors all stem from a man aged 18-30 years who had mild COVID-19 (a few samples of this study predate the infection). Cell type and time point are not known. Both conserved end residues are part of each CDR3. Fields, in order: J gene, D gene, clone size, V gene, CDR3 protein, CDR3 DNA. A D gene is named only where the DNA matches it firmly. Some rows mark clone size as missing; the rest say once, few, many or name a class of expanded clone.

TRBJ2-1 - few TRBV20-1 CSARGPQEAYNEQFF TGCAGTGCTAGAGGTCCACAGGAGGCTTACAATGAGCAGTTCTTC
TRBJ2-3 - few TRBV9 CASSVEGGAAMRDTQYF TGTGCCAGCAGCGTAGAGGGGGGAGCGGCTATGCGGGATACGCAGTATTTT
TRBJ1-2 - - TRBV20-1 CSANRVGGYTF TGCAGTGCAAACAGGGTCGGGGGCTACACCTTC
TRBJ2-3 - - TRBV5-1 CASSLQKTPSTDTQYF TGCGCCAGCAGCTTGCAGAAGACACCAAGCACAGATACGCAGTATTTT
TRBJ2-5 TRBD2 - TRBV12-3/TRBV12-4 CASSLQRLAGGGETQYF TGTGCCAGCAGTTTGCAGCGACTAGCGGGGGGGGGAGAGACCCAGTACTTC
TRBJ1-5 - few TRBV2 CASSDIVSNQPQHF TGTGCCAGCAGTGACATCGTCAGCAATCAGCCCCAGCATTTT
TRBJ2-2 - many TRBV11-2 CASSLGSGFAGELFF TGTGCCAGCAGCTTAGGTTCGGGTTTCGCCGGGGAGCTGTTTTTT
TRBJ2-6 - - TRBV6-5 CASRLGTGANVLTF TGTGCCAGTCGGTTGGGGACTGGGGCCAACGTCCTGACTTTC
TRBJ2-5 TRBD1 - TRBV3-1 CASSQDYNRGSQETQYF TGTGCCAGCAGCCAAGACTATAACAGGGGATCTCAAGAGACCCAGTACTTC
TRBJ2-2 - many TRBV12-3/TRBV12-4 CASSPSGGEINTGELFF TGTGCCAGCAGTCCCTCAGGGGGGGAGATCAACACCGGGGAGCTGTTTTTT
TRBJ2-3 TRBD1 - TRBV7-9 CASTQPGQGSTDTQYF TGTGCCAGCACTCAGCCGGGACAGGGAAGCACAGATACGCAGTATTTT
TRBJ2-1 TRBD2 many TRBV5-1 CASSSGGGAYNEQFF TGCGCCAGCTCATCTGGGGGGGGTGCCTACAATGAGCAGTTCTTC
TRBJ1-1 - many TRBV4-1 CASSHLSYTEAFF TGCGCCAGCAGCCATCTATCGTACACTGAAGCTTTCTTT
TRBJ1-1 TRBD1 - TRBV20-1 CSAGGQGARTEAFF TGCAGTGCCGGGGGGCAGGGGGCGCGCACTGAAGCTTTCTTT
TRBJ2-5 - - TRBV6-5 CASSYSNRRIQETQYF TGTGCCAGCAGTTACTCGAACAGGCGGATCCAAGAGACCCAGTACTTC
TRBJ2-3 - many TRBV5-1 CASSLVPTDTQYF TGCGCCAGCAGCTTGGTCCCCACAGATACGCAGTATTTT
TRBJ1-3 - few TRBV7-6 CASSLAERASGNTIYF TGTGCCAGCAGCTTAGCAGAGAGGGCCTCTGGAAACACCATATATTTT
TRBJ2-7 - few TRBV7-2 CASSFDGYYEQYF TGTGCCAGCAGCTTTGACGGATACTACGAGCAGTACTTC
TRBJ1-1 - - TRBV29-1 CSVEDGAGSGAFF TGCAGCGTTGAAGACGGGGCGGGGTCGGGGGCTTTCTTT
TRBJ1-2 - - TRBV18 CASSIRVGDGYTF TGTGCCAGCTCGATCCGGGTGGGGGATGGCTACACCTTC